These 2 T cell receptor beta chains share one sample of origin, sequenced in a study of blood T cell repertoires in COVID-19. Only in-frame clones appear in the TCRdb table, and some are missing; sequencing was by immunoSEQ multiplex PCR. This repertoire shows about 350,000 clones, 70% to 90% found once; its top ten account for 7.1%. Sequencing was carried out using peripheral blood. The receptors come from a woman aged 55-69 years with COVID-19, enrolled during active disease.

The chain employs TRBV11-3 and TRBJ2-3; D gene uncertain. The V end lost 0 bases, the J end lost 1 base, and 11 bases lay between the germline ends. Per germline, CDR1 SGHNT and CDR2 YENEEA. The length of the CDR3 is 16 residues. The CDR3 spells CASSLDPPSRTDTQYF. Written as DNA, the CDR3 is TGTGCCAGCAGCTTAGATCCTCCCTCCCGCACAGATACGCAGTATTTT.

The rearrangement joins TRBV7-9 to TRBJ1-3; D remains unclear. V shed 2 bases and J shed 0 bases, with 11 bases lying between them. The length of the CDR3 is 16 residues. Germline CDR1 and CDR2: SEHNR and FQNEAQ (reference sequence). The CDR3 DNA follows: TGTGCCAGCAGCTTAAGTGTGGGGAGCTCTGGAAACACCATATATTTT. Translating it yields CASSLSVGSSGNTIYF.